Given below is one T cell receptor beta chain in context. V dropped 3 bases and J dropped 1 base, with 9 bases sitting between them. Germline V gives CDR1 KGHSH, CDR2 LQKENI. The CDR3 covers 14 residues. Participant ages covered roughly 18 to 90 years across about 22 US areas. Participants were placed into cohorts based on the clinical history they reported. These data are taken from a study of blood T cell repertoires in COVID-19. Turning to the study itself: Material from acute and convalescent COVID-19 was sourced from the United States, Italy and Spain.

Per the original methods: Nucleated cell counts were estimated from reference gene primer amplification. TCRdb keeps only in-frame clones here, not all; method: immunoSEQ multiplex PCR. The V and J calls and clone size were taken over from that table, and D and trimming were inferred from the DNA. The sample contains 150,000 or so clones, around 85% of which appear only once. Material: PBMCs or T cells enriched from blood (not recorded which). This sequence originates from a woman between 40 and 50 years old with acute COVID-19. The chain has TRBV18 and TRBJ1-1, with a possible D match to TRBD1 (5 bases). The CDR3 DNA reads TGTGCCAGCTCACCCTCCGGACAGAACACTGAAGCTTTCTTT. This sequence encodes CASSPSGQNTEAFF. Variable domain in full (rest from reference TRBV18 and TRBJ1-1): NAGVMQNPRHLVRRRGQEARLRCSPMKGHSHVYWYRQLPEEGLKFMVYLQKENIIDESGMPKERFSAEFPKEGPSILRIQQVVRGDSAAYFCASSPSGQNTEAFFGQGTRLTVV.